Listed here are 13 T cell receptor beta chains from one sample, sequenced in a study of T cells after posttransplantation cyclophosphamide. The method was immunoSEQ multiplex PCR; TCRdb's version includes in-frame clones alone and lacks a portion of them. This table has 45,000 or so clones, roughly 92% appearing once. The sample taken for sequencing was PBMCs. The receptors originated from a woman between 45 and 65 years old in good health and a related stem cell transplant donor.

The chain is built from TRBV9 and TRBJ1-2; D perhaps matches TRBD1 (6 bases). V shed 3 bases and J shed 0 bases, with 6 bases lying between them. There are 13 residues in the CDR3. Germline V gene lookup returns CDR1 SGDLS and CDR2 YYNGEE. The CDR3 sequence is CASSGTANYGYTF. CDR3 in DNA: TGTGCCAGCAGCGGGACAGCTAACTATGGCTACACCTTC.

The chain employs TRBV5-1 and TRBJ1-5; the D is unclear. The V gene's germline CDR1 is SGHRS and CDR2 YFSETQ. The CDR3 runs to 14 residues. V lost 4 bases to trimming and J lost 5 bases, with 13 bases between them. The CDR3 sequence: CASSVGGLDQPQHF. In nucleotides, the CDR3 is TGCGCCAGCAGCGTTGGAGGGTTGGATCAGCCCCAGCATTTT.

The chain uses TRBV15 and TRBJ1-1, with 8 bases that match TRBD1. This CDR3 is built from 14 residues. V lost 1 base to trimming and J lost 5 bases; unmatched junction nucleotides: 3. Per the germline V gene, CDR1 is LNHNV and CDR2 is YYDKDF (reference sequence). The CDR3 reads CATSRADRGTEAFF. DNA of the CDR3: TGTGCCACCAGCAGAGCCGACAGGGGAACTGAAGCTTTCTTT.

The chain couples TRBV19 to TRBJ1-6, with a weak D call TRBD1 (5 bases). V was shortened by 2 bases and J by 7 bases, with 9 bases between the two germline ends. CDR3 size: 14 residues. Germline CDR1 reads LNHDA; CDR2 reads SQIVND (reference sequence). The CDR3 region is CASSIQKGNSPLHF. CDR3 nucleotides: TGTGCCAGTAGTATACAAAAGGGGAATTCACCCCTCCACTTT.

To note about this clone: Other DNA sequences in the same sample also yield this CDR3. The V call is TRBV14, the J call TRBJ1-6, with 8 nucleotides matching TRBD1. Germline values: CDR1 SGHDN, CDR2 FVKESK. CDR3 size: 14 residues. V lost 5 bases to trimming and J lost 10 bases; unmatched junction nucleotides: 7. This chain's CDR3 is CASSRDRLVSPLHF. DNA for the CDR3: TGTGCCAGCAGCAGGGACAGGCTCGTCTCACCCCTCCACTTT.

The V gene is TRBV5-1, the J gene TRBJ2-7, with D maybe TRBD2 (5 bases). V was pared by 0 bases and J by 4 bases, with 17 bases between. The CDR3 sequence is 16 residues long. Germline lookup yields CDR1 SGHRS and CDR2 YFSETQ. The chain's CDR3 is CASSLAGRWTGYEQYF. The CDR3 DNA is TGCGCCAGCAGCTTGGCGGGCCGCTGGACGGGGTACGAGCAGTACTTC.

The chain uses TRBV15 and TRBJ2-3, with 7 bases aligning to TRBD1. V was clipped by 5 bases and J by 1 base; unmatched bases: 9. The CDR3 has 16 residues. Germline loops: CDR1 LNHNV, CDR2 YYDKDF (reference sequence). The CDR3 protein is CATSPAQGGRTDTQYF. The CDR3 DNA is TGTGCCACCAGCCCCGCGCAAGGGGGCCGCACAGATACGCAGTATTTT.

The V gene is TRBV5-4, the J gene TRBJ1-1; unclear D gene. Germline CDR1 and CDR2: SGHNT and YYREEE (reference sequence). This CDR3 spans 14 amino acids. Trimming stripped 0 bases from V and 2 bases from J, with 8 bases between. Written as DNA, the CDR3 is TGTGCCAGCAGCTTGGAACCTACTAACACTGAAGCTTTCTTT. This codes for CASSLEPTNTEAFF.

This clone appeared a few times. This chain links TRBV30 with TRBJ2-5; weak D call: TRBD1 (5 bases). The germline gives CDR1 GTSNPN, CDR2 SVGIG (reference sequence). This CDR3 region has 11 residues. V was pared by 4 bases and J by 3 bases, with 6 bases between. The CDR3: CAWTGKETQYF. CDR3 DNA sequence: TGTGCCTGGACAGGGAAAGAGACCCAGTACTTC.

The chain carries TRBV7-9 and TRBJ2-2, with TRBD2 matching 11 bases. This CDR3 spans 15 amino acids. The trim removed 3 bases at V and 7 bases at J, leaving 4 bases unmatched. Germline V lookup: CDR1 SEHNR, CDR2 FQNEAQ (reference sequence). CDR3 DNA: TGTGCCAGCAGCTTGGGGACTAGCGGTGGCGGGGAGCTGTTTTTT. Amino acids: CASSLGTSGGGELFF.

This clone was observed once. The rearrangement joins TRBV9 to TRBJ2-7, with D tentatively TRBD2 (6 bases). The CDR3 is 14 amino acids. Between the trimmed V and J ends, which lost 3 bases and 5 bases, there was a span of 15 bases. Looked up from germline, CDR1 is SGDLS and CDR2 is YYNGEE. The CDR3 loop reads CASSGSTTSHEQYF. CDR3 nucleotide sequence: TGTGCCAGCAGCGGGTCCACCACTAGCCACGAGCAGTACTTC.

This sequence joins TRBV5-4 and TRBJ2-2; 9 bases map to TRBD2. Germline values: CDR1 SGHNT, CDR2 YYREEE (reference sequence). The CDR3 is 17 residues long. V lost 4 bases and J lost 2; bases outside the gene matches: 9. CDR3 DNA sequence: TGTGCCAGCAGCCGATTTCAGCGGGGGGATAACACCGGGGAGCTGTTTTTT. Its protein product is CASSRFQRGDNTGELFF.

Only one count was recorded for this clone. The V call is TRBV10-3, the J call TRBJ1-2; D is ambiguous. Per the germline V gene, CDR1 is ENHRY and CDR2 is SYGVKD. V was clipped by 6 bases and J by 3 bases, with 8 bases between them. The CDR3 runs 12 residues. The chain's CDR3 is CAIRRGDYGYTF. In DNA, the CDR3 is TGTGCCATCAGACGGGGAGACTATGGCTACACCTTC.